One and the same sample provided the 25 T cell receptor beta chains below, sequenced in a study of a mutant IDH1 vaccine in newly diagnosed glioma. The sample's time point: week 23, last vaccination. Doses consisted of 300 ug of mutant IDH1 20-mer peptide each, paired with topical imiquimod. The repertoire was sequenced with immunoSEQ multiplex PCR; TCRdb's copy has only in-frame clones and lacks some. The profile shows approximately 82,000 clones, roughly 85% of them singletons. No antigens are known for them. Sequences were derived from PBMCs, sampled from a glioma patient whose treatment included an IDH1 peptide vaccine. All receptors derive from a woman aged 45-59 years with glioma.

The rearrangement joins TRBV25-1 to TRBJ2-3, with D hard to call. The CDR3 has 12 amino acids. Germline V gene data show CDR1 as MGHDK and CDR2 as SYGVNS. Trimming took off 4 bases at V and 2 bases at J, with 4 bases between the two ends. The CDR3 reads CASSGITDTQYF. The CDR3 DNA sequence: TGTGCCAGCAGTGGGATCACAGATACGCAGTATTTT.

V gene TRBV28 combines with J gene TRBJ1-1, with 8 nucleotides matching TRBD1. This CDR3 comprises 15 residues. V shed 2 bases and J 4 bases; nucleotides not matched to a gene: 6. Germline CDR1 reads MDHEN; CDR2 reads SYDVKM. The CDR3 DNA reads TGTGCCAGCAGTTTACCAACAGGGGGAGGCACTGAAGCTTTCTTT. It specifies CASSLPTGGGTEAFF.

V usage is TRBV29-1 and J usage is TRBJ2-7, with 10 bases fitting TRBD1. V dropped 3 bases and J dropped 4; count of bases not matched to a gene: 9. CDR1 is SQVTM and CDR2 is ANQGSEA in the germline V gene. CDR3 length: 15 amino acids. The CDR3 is CSVELRDRGRYEQYF. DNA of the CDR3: TGCAGCGTTGAGCTCCGGGACAGGGGAAGGTACGAGCAGTACTTC.

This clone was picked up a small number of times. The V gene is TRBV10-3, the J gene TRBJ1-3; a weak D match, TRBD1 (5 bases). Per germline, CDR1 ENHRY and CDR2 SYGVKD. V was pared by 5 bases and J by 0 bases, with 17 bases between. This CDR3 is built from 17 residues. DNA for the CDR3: TGTGCCATCAGTACGCCTCGGCAGGGCTACTCTGGAAACACCATATATTTT. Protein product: CAISTPRQGYSGNTIYF.

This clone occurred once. CDR3 protein: CATRDGNTGELFF. The CDR3 DNA sequence: TGCGCCACCAGGGACGGAAACACCGGGGAGCTGTTTTTT. V usage is TRBV4-1 and J usage is TRBJ2-2; D may correspond to TRBD1 or TRBD2 (5 bases each). V lost 10 bases and J lost 2, with 11 bases in between. The germline CDR1 and CDR2 sequences are MGHRA and YSYEKL. The CDR3 runs to 13 residues.

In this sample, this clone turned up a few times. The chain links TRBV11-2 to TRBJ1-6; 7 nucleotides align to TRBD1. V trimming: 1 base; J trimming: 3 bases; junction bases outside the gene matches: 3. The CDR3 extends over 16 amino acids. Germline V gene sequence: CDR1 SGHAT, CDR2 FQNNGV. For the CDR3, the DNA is TGTGCCAGCAGCTTAGGTCACAGGGGCTATAATTCACCCCTCCACTTT. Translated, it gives CASSLGHRGYNSPLHF.

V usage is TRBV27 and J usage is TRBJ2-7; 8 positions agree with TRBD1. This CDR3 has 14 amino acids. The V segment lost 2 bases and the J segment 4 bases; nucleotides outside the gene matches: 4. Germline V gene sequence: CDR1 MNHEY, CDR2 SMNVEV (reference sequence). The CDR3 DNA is TGTGCCAGCAGTTTAGATGGACAGGGTTACGAGCAGTACTTC. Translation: CASSLDGQGYEQYF.

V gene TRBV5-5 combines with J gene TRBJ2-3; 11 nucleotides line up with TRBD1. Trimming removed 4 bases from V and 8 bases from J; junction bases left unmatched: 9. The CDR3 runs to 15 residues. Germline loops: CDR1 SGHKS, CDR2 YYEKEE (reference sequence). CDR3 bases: TGTGCCAGCAGCAGAGGACAGGGGGCGCCCGTTACGCAGTATTTT. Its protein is CASSRGQGAPVTQYF.

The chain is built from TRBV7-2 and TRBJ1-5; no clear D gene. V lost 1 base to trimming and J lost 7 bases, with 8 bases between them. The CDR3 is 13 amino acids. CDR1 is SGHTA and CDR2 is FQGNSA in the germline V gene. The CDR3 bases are TGTGCCAGCAGCTTAGGAGATAGGCAGCCCCAGCATTTT. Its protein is CASSLGDRQPQHF.

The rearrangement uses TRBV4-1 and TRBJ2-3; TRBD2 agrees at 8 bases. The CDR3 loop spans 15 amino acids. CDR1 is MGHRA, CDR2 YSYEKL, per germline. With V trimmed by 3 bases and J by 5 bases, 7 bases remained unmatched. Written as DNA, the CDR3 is TGCGCCAGCAGCCAGCGGGAGGCCCAGGGAGATACGCAGTATTTT. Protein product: CASSQREAQGDTQYF.

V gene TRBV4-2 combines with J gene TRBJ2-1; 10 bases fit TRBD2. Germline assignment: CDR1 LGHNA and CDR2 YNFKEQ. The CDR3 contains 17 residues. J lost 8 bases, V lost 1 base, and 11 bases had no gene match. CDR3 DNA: TGTGCCAGCAGCCAAGTAATAGCGGGAGGTAATACCCATGAGCAGTTCTTC. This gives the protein CASSQVIAGGNTHEQFF.

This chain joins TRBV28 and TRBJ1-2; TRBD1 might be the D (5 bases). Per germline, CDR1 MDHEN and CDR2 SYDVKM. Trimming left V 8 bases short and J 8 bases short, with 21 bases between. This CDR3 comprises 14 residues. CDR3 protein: CASLRNRDSGGYTF. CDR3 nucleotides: TGTGCCAGCCTTAGGAACCGTGACAGTGGAGGCTACACCTTC.

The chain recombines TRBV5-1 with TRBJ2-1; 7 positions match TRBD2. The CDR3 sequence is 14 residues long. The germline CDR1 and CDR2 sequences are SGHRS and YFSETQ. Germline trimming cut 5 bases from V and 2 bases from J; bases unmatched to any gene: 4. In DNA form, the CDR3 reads TGCGCCAGCAGACGGGACTACCCCTACAATGAGCAGTTCTTC. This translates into CASRRDYPYNEQFF.

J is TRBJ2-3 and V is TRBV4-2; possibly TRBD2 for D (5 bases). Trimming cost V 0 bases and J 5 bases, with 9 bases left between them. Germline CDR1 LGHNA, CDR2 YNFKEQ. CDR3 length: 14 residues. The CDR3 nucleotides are TGTGCCAGCAGCCAAGACCTAGCTGGAGATACGCAGTATTTT. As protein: CASSQDLAGDTQYF.

The CDR3 is CASSWATSGSRNEQFF. CDR3 nucleotides: TGTGCCAGCAGCTGGGCTACTAGCGGGAGTCGTAATGAGCAGTTCTTC. V gene TRBV7-3 combines with J gene TRBJ2-1; 11 nucleotides agree with TRBD2. CDR1 is SGHTA, CDR2 FQGTGA, per germline. Trimming took 4 bases from V and 7 from J; bases not matched to a gene: 9. The length of the CDR3 is 16 residues.

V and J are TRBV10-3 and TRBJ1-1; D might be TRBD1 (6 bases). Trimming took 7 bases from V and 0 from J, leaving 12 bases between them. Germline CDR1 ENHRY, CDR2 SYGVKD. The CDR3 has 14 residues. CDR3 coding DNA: TGTGCCATCACCGAGGGGGGGATGAACACTGAAGCTTTCTTT. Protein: CAITEGGMNTEAFF.

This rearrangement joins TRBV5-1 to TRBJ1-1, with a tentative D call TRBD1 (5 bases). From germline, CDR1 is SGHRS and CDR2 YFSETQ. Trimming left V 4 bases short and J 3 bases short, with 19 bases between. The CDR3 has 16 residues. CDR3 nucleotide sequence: TGCGCCAGCAGCGGGACCGGGACTTCGGGGGACACTGAAGCTTTCTTT. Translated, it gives CASSGTGTSGDTEAFF.

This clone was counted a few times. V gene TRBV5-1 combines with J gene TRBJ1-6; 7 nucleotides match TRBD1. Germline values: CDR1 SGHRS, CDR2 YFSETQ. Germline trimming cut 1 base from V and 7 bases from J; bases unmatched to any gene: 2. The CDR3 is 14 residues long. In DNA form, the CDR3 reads TGCGCCAGCAGCTTGACAGGGGAAAATTCACCCCTCCACTTT. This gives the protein CASSLTGENSPLHF.

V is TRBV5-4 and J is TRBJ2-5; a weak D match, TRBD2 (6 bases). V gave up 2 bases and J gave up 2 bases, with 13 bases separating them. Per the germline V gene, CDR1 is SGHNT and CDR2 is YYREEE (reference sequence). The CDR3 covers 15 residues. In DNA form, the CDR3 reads TGTGCCAGCAGCTTAGGAGGGCTGATGCAAGAGACCCAGTACTTC. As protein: CASSLGGLMQETQYF.

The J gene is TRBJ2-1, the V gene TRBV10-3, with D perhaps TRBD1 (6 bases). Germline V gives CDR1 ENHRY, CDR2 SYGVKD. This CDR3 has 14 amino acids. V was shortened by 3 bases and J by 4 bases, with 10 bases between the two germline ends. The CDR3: CAISDPDRYNEQFF. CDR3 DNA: TGTGCCATCAGTGATCCAGACAGGTACAATGAGCAGTTCTTC.

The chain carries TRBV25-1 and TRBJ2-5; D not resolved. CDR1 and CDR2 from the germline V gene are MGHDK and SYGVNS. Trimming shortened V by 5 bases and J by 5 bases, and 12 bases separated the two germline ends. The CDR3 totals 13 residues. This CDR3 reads CASSLVLGETQYF. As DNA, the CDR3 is TGTGCCAGCAGTCTAGTATTGGGGGAGACCCAGTACTTC.

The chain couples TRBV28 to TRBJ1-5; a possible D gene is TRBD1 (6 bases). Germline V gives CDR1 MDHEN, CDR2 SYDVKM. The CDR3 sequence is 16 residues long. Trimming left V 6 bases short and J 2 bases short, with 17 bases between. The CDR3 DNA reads TGTGCCAGCAGGCGAGGCGGGGGCTCGGGCAATCAGCCCCAGCATTTT. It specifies CASRRGGGSGNQPQHF.

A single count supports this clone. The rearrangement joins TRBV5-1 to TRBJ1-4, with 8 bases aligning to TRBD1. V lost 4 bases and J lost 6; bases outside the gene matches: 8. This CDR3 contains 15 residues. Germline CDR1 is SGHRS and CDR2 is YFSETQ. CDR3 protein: CASSNGQGAYEKLFF. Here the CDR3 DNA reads TGCGCCAGCAGCAATGGCCAGGGGGCTTATGAAAAACTGTTTTTT.

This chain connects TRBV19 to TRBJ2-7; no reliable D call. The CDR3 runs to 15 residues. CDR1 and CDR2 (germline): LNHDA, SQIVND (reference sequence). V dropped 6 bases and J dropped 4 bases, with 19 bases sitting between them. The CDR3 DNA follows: TGTGCCAGTAGAGAGAATCAATTCTCACCGTACGAGCAGTACTTC. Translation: CASRENQFSPYEQYF.

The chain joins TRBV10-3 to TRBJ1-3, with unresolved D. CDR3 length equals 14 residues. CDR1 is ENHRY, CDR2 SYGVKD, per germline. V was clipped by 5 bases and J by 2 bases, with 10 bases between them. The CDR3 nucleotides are TGTGCCATCAGTAAAGAAGGAGCTGGAAACACCATATATTTT. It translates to CAISKEGAGNTIYF.